This T cell receptor (beta chain) was sequenced in a study of Graves' ophthalmopathy and Graves' hyperthyroidism. The CDR3 sequence is 15 residues long. Germline V gene data show CDR1 as GTSNPN and CDR2 as SVGIG (reference sequence). The V end lost 4 bases, the J end lost 3 bases, and 18 bases lay between the germline ends. This clonotype was counted between two and nine times. The authors amplified TCR beta CDR3 regions, and they did so from RNA transcripts for repertoire sequencing. Second-round multiplex PCR followed a first-round RT-PCR using HTBI primers. TCRdb re-called the multiplex PCR reads with MiXCR, one entry per CDR3 protein. The sample carries around 660,000 distinct CDR3 sequences, about 41% recorded once.

This chain joins TRBV30 and TRBJ1-2, with D maybe TRBD1 (5 bases). The TCR was taken from an adult man with Graves' ophthalmopathy. Sequenced: peripheral blood. For the CDR3, the DNA is TGTGCCTGGACCCCTCCGGGGGGAGGGCACTATGGCTACACCTTC. Translating gives CAWTPPGGGHYGYTF.